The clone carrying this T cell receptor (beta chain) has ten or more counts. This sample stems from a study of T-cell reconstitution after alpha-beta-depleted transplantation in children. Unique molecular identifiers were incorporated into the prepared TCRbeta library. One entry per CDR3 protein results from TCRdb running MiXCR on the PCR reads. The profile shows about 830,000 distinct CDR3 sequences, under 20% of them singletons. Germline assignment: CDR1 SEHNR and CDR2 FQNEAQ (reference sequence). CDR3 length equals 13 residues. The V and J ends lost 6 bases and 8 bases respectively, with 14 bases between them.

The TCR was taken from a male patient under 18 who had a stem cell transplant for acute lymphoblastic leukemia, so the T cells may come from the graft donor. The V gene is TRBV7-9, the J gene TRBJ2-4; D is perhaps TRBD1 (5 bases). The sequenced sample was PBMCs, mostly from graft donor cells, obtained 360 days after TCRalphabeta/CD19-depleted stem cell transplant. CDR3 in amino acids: CASRPGLEDIQYF. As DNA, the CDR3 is TGTGCCAGCAGACCAGGGCTAGAAGACATTCAGTACTTC.